The 26 T cell receptor beta chains below were found in one sample sequenced in a study of OX40 agonist ivuxolimab in advanced cancers. Using immunoSEQ multiplex PCR, the repertoire was profiled, and TCRdb retains in-frame clones only, with some absent. The profile shows fewer than 80,000 clones, 75% to 85% of them singletons. Sequencing was performed on CD4+ or CD8+ T cells sorted from blood, taken in a trial of the OX40 agonist ivuxolimab. These receptors were collected from an adult with an advanced solid tumor such as melanoma, head and neck, liver or kidney cancer.

The chain links TRBV2 to TRBJ2-7, with 9 bases that match TRBD1. CDR3 length: 13 amino acids. Germline lookup yields CDR1 SNHLY and CDR2 FYNNEI. The J segment lost 2 bases and the V segment lost 6 bases, leaving 2 bases of the junction unmatched. This CDR3 is CASRGQGAYEQYF. CDR3 DNA: TGTGCCAGCAGGGGACAGGGTGCCTACGAGCAGTACTTC.

The gene calls are TRBV10-1 and TRBJ2-3, with D maybe TRBD2 (5 bases). Looked up from germline, CDR1 is WNHNN and CDR2 is SYGVQD (reference sequence). CDR3 length: 12 residues. The V end lost 3 bases, the J end lost 5 bases, and 6 bases lay between the germline ends. CDR3 DNA: TGCGCCAGCAGTGAACGGGAAGATACGCAGTATTTT. Amino acids: CASSEREDTQYF.

The J gene is TRBJ2-1, the V gene TRBV9, with D possibly being TRBD1 (5 bases). Looked up from germline, CDR1 is SGDLS and CDR2 is YYNGEE. This CDR3 contains 14 residues. V dropped 2 bases and J dropped 6 bases, with 12 bases sitting between them. CDR3 bases: TGTGCCAGCAGCGTTCAAGGGGCAGGCAATGAGCAGTTCTTC. It specifies CASSVQGAGNEQFF.

The J gene is TRBJ1-4, the V gene TRBV6-1; 8 positions agree with TRBD1. The CDR3 is 17 amino acids. Germline V lookup: CDR1 MNHNS, CDR2 SASEGT. J lost 6 bases, V lost 3 bases, and 12 bases had no gene match. The CDR3 DNA follows: TGTGCCAGCAGTGATCGAGACAGGGGATTAGGGTATGAAAAACTGTTTTTT. It yields the protein CASSDRDRGLGYEKLFF.

In its sample, this clone was seen once. The genes are TRBV21-1 and TRBJ2-5. TRBV21-1 constitutes a pseudogene. The length of the CDR3 is 16 residues. The CDR3 bases are TGTGCCAGCAGCAAAAGGCGTAGACGGTTCCAAGAGACCCAGTACTTC. Translated, it gives CASSKRRRRFQETQYF.

A remark on this clone: One junction end does not reproduce the germline sequence, and a read error may be involved. The genes are TRBV5-4 and TRBJ2-7; TRBD1 matches 10 bases. Per germline, CDR1 SGHNT and CDR2 YYREEE (reference sequence). This CDR3 comprises 14 residues. The CDR3 region is CASQHHRDRGEQYF. DNA of the CDR3: TGCGCCAGCCAACATCACCGGGACAGGGGCGAGCAGTACTTC.

The CDR3 loop is CARSYPGSSGTGELFF. CDR3 nucleotide sequence: TGTGCCAGAAGCTACCCCGGCAGTTCCGGCACCGGGGAGCTGTTTTTT. The chain couples TRBV5-3 to TRBJ2-2; D remains unclear. TRBV5-3 is an open reading frame, and its role is uncertain. The CDR3 runs 16 residues. V lost 3 bases and J lost 4, with 16 bases in between.

The chain links TRBV14 to TRBJ1-2; D possibly corresponds to TRBD1 (5 bases). The CDR3 contains 15 residues. V dropped 4 bases and J dropped 5 bases, with 17 bases sitting between them. Germline-derived CDR1 and CDR2 are SGHDN and FVKESK. CDR3: CASSPRQGGIYGYTF. CDR3 sequence (DNA): TGTGCCAGCAGCCCCCGGCAGGGAGGAATATATGGCTACACCTTC.

The chain combines TRBV29-1 with TRBJ2-3, with D possibly matching TRBD1 (6 bases). Germline V gives CDR1 SQVTM, CDR2 ANQGSEA. CDR3 length: 12 amino acids. V dropped 4 bases and J dropped 5 bases, with 10 bases sitting between them. The CDR3 loop is CSVGGQLDTQYF. The CDR3 region has the DNA TGCAGCGTTGGCGGACAGTTAGATACGCAGTATTTT.

This chain joins TRBV9 and TRBJ2-1; TRBD2 agrees at 11 bases. V lost 0 bases and J lost 10; bases outside the gene matches: 9. Germline V lookup: CDR1 SGDLS, CDR2 YYNGEE. The CDR3 totals 16 residues. Written as DNA, the CDR3 is TGTGCCAGCAGCGTAGCTCTAGCGGGGGGCCAGGGAGAGCAGTTCTTC. Translating gives CASSVALAGGQGEQFF. Using reference TRBV9 and TRBJ2-1 for the parts outside the CDR3, the full variable domain is DSGVTQTPKHLITATGQRVTLRCSPRSGDLSVYWYQQSLDQGLQFLIQYYNGEERAKGNILERFSAQQFPDLHSELNLSSLELGDSALYFCASSVALAGGQGEQFFGPGTRLTVL.

The rearrangement uses TRBV19 and TRBJ1-3; no clear D gene. Trimming shortened V by 5 bases and J by 8 bases, and 13 bases separated the two germline ends. This CDR3 spans 13 amino acids. The germline V gene encodes CDR1 LNHDA and CDR2 SQIVND (reference sequence). CDR3: CASSSRNVDTIYF. The CDR3 nucleotides are TGTGCCAGTAGTTCCCGCAATGTCGACACCATATATTTT.

The J gene is TRBJ1-4, the V gene TRBV7-9; TRBD1 aligns across 9 bases. The junction had 12 bases not matched to a gene; V was cut back by 5 bases and J by 8 bases. Per germline, CDR1 SEHNR and CDR2 FQNEAQ (reference sequence). The CDR3 runs 16 residues. CDR3 coding DNA: TGTGCCAGCAGCAATCAATACAGGGGGCGCCGGGAAAAACTGTTTTTT. As protein: CASSNQYRGRREKLFF.

This sequence joins TRBV4-1 and TRBJ2-3; 8 nucleotides line up with TRBD2. CDR3 length: 20 residues. J gave up 4 bases and V 3 bases, and 21 bases lay outside the gene matches. Per germline, CDR1 MGHRA and CDR2 YSYEKL. CDR3 DNA: TGCGCCAGCAGCCAGGAGAGGGCCAAGACGGCGGGGGGTCGCCCAGATACGCAGTATTTT. Protein: CASSQERAKTAGGRPDTQYF.

The chain recombines TRBV27 with TRBJ1-1, with D possibly matching TRBD1 (5 bases). The V gene's germline CDR1 is MNHEY and CDR2 SMNVEV (reference sequence). Trimming pared 6 bases from V and 1 base from J, leaving 9 bases between. CDR3 size: 13 residues. In nucleotides, the CDR3 is TGTGCCAGCAGCCCTAGGGGGAACACTGAAGCTTTCTTT. Amino acids: CASSPRGNTEAFF.

V is TRBV5-1 and J is TRBJ2-1, with no clear D. CDR1 and CDR2 (germline): SGHRS, YFSETQ. V lost 5 bases and J 4 bases, leaving 13 bases between the germline ends. This CDR3 is built from 14 residues. Here the CDR3 reads CASSGKGAYNEQFF. The CDR3 DNA reads as TGCGCCAGCAGTGGTAAGGGCGCGTACAATGAGCAGTTCTTC. Full variable domain (outside the CDR3, taken from reference TRBV5-1 and TRBJ2-1): KAGVTQTPRYLIKTRGQQVTLSCSPISGHRSVSWYQQTPGQGLQFLFEYFSETQRNKGNFPGRFSGRQFSNSRSEMNVSTLELGDSALYLCASSGKGAYNEQFFGPGTRLTVL.

About this clone: At the DNA level, this CDR3 is encoded by other sequences in the same sample as well. The chain has TRBV2 and TRBJ1-4, with no clear D. V lost 4 bases and J lost 5, with 11 bases in between. The CDR3 spans 14 residues. Looked up from germline, CDR1 is SNHLY and CDR2 is FYNNEI. The CDR3 sequence: CASSVSTGNEKLFF. CDR3 in DNA: TGTGCCAGCAGTGTCTCGACGGGGAATGAAAAACTGTTTTTT. The full variable domain, its missing parts supplied by reference TRBV2 and TRBJ1-4, is EPEVTQTPSHQVTQMGQEVILRCVPISNHLYFYWYRQILGQKVEFLVSFYNNEISEKSEIFDDQFSVERPDGSNFTLKIRSTKLEDSAMYFCASSVSTGNEKLFFGSGTQLSVL.

The V call is TRBV11-2, the J call TRBJ2-7; unclear D gene. The CDR3 length is 13 residues. Germline lookup yields CDR1 SGHAT and CDR2 FQNNGV. The V end lost 0 bases, the J end lost 5 bases, and 8 bases lay between the germline ends. CDR3 DNA sequence: TGTGCCAGCAGCTTAGATCGATTGGACGAGCAGTACTTC. It specifies CASSLDRLDEQYF. The full variable domain, in which reference TRBV11-2 and TRBJ2-7 provide the parts outside the CDR3, is EAGVAQSPRYKIIEKRQSVAFWCNPISGHATLYWYQQILGQGPKLLIQFQNNGVVDDSQLPKDRFSAERLKGVDSTLKIQPAKLEDSAVYLCASSLDRLDEQYFGPGTRLTVT.

In its sample, this clone was seen once. This chain links TRBV5-8 with TRBJ1-4, with a tentative D call TRBD1 (5 bases). V was cut by 7 bases and J by 7 bases, with 14 bases left in between. The CDR3 extends over 13 amino acids. CDR1 SGHTS and CDR2 YDEGEE come from the germline V gene. The CDR3 bases are TGTGCCAGCGGCCCGGGGCGCGCTGAAAAACTGTTTTTT. Translation: CASGPGRAEKLFF.

The rearrangement links TRBV23-1 to TRBJ2-1; possibly TRBD2 for D (6 bases). TRBV23-1 is given ORF status, its function remaining uncertain. V was pared by 3 bases and J by 1 base, with 13 bases between. This CDR3 has 16 amino acids. This chain's CDR3 is CASSHHTSPSYNEQFF. In DNA form, the CDR3 reads TGCGCCAGCAGTCATCATACTAGCCCGTCCTACAATGAGCAGTTCTTC.

The J gene is TRBJ1-1, the V gene TRBV7-9; TRBD1 is a possible D gene (5 bases). The CDR3 runs to 13 residues. Germline V gene lookup returns CDR1 SEHNR and CDR2 FQNEAQ (reference sequence). V lost 3 bases and J lost 5, with 10 bases in between. For the CDR3, the DNA is TGTGCCAGCAGCTTCCGGGGGGAGACTGAAGCTTTCTTT. It translates to CASSFRGETEAFF.

This clone appeared once. V is TRBV19 and J is TRBJ2-6; tentatively, D is TRBD1 (7 bases). This CDR3 has 19 residues. Trimming took off 6 bases at V and 0 bases at J, with 21 bases between the two ends. Germline V lookup: CDR1 LNHDA, CDR2 SQIVND (reference sequence). The CDR3 nucleotides read TGTGCCAGTAGACGGACAGGTGTGGAGGGCTACTCTGGGGCCAACGTCCTGACTTTC. Encoded protein: CASRRTGVEGYSGANVLTF.

CDR3 amino acids: CASSPERPTDTQYF. CDR3 coding DNA: TGCGCCAGCAGCCCCGAAAGGCCCACAGATACGCAGTATTTT. The chain carries TRBV4-3 and TRBJ2-3; D is unresolved. This CDR3 has 14 residues. Per germline, CDR1 LGHNA and CDR2 YSLEER. V gave up 4 bases and J gave up 2 bases, with 10 bases separating them.

The chain is built from TRBV29-1 and TRBJ2-2; 7 bases align to TRBD2. The V and J ends lost 4 bases and 6 bases, in that order; junction bases with no gene match: 14. The length of the CDR3 is 16 residues. The germline gives CDR1 SQVTM, CDR2 ANQGSEA. CDR3 protein: CSVGGTAGVDAGELFF. CDR3 DNA: TGCAGCGTTGGGGGGACCGCGGGGGTCGACGCCGGGGAGCTGTTTTTT.

The V and J genes are TRBV18 and TRBJ2-5; the match to TRBD1 covers 8 bases. Trimming at V came to 3 bases and at J to 2 bases, leaving 2 bases not matched to a gene. The germline CDR1 and CDR2 sequences are KGHSH and LQKENI. The CDR3 runs to 14 residues. The CDR3 loop is CASSPTGEQETQYF. The CDR3 DNA reads as TGTGCCAGCTCACCGACAGGGGAACAAGAGACCCAGTACTTC.

This clone has a single count. The chain combines TRBV15 with TRBJ1-5; D not resolved. Germline CDR1 is LNHNV and CDR2 is YYDKDF (reference sequence). The CDR3 runs to 15 residues. V gave up 3 bases and J gave up 5 bases, with 14 bases separating them. The CDR3 DNA is TGTGCCACCAGCAGGCGTGCAGGTTCCTATCAGCCCCAGCATTTT. Residues: CATSRRAGSYQPQHF.

This clone has just one count. V is TRBV5-1 and J is TRBJ2-1; 9 bases are a match to TRBD1. With V trimmed by 4 bases and J by 0 bases, 2 bases remained unmatched. CDR1 is SGHRS and CDR2 is YFSETQ in the germline V gene. This CDR3 is built from 15 residues. In nucleotides, the CDR3 is TGCGCCAGCAGCATGGGACAGGGCTCCTACAATGAGCAGTTCTTC. Translation gives CASSMGQGSYNEQFF.